Below are 32 T cell receptor beta chains sequenced from a single sample in a study of blood T cell repertoires in COVID-19. Clones were sequenced by immunoSEQ multiplex PCR, and TCRdb holds only the in-frame ones, with some missing. The sample contains more than 95,000 clones, 84% of which appear only once. Sequencing was performed on peripheral blood. Receptors were obtained from a man in his sixties with acute or convalescent COVID-19.

The sample holds a few counts of this clone. The chain recombines TRBV6-4 with TRBJ1-5; D might be TRBD1 (6 bases). CDR1 and CDR2 (germline): MRHNA, SNTAGT. This CDR3 is built from 13 residues. V was clipped by 4 bases and J by 7 bases, with 11 bases between them. The CDR3 sequence: CASSAQGDQPQHF. CDR3 nucleotides: TGTGCCAGCAGTGCACAGGGTGACCAGCCCCAGCATTTT.

This chain uses TRBV4-2 with TRBJ2-5, with a weak D call TRBD2 (5 bases). Trimming pared 2 bases from V and 1 base from J, leaving 17 bases between. CDR3 length equals 17 residues. From germline, CDR1 is LGHNA and CDR2 YNFKEQ. CDR3 nucleotides: TGTGCCAGCAGCCAACAATTCATAGATGGACTCCAAGAGACCCAGTACTTC. It specifies CASSQQFIDGLQETQYF.

J is TRBJ1-2 and V is TRBV7-9, with TRBD1 matching 9 bases. The CDR3 has 15 amino acids. V was pared by 0 bases and J by 7 bases, with 6 bases of the junction left unmatched. Germline V gene lookup returns CDR1 SEHNR and CDR2 FQNEAQ (reference sequence). The CDR3 region is CASSLAGTGKSGYTF. The CDR3, as DNA: TGTGCCAGCAGCTTAGCAGGGACAGGGAAGAGTGGCTACACCTTC.

The chain couples TRBV10-3 to TRBJ2-3, with TRBD1 as a possible D gene (5 bases). Between the trimmed V and J ends, which lost 0 bases and 1 base, there was a span of 17 bases. This CDR3 comprises 18 residues. The V gene's germline CDR1 is ENHRY and CDR2 SYGVKD. The DNA for the CDR3 is TGTGCCATCAGTGAGTCGTGGCAGGGTCGGTCCGGCACAGATACGCAGTATTTT. Translated: CAISESWQGRSGTDTQYF.

As to this clone: One junction end does not reproduce the germline sequence, and a read error may be involved. The chain employs TRBV28 and TRBJ2-7, with TRBD1 as a possible D gene (6 bases). This CDR3 spans 14 amino acids. Per germline, CDR1 MDHEN and CDR2 SYDVKM. The CDR3 loop reads CASCLTQGWGEQYF. CDR3 bases: TGTGCCAGCTGTTTGACACAGGGCTGGGGCGAGCAGTACTTC.

The CDR3 region has the DNA TGTGCCAGCTCACCCGCGCTAGATCACAATGAGCAGTTCTTC. Translating it yields CASSPALDHNEQFF. The chain links TRBV18 to TRBJ2-1; D ambiguous. Per the germline V gene, CDR1 is KGHSH and CDR2 is LQKENI. The CDR3 totals 14 residues. The ends were cut back, 3 bases at V and 5 bases at J, with 11 bases in the middle.

The chain recombines TRBV5-1 with TRBJ2-1; 9 bases are shared with TRBD1. Germline trimming cut 3 bases from V and 3 bases from J; bases unmatched to any gene: 4. The CDR3 extends over 15 amino acids. The germline V gene has CDR1 SGHRS and CDR2 YFSETQ. Here the CDR3 DNA reads TGCGCCAGCAGCTCACAGGGGGCTGGCTACAATGAGCAGTTCTTC. It encodes CASSSQGAGYNEQFF.

V gene TRBV10-1 combines with J gene TRBJ2-3; a possible D gene is TRBD1 (6 bases). Germline CDR1 and CDR2: WNHNN and SYGVQD (reference sequence). Trimming removed 9 bases from V and 2 bases from J, with 9 bases in between. The CDR3 runs to 12 residues. CDR3 sequence: CASRDNTDTQYF. The CDR3 nucleotides read TGCGCCAGTAGGGACAACACAGATACGCAGTATTTT.

This clone has just one count. The chain couples TRBV28 to TRBJ2-7; D remains ambiguous. Trimming cost V 6 bases and J 3 bases, with 9 bases left between them. Looked up from germline, CDR1 is MDHEN and CDR2 is SYDVKM. The CDR3 spans 12 residues. The CDR3 region is CASSTTDYEQYF. The CDR3 nucleotides are TGTGCCAGCAGCACAACAGACTACGAGCAGTACTTC.

The V gene is TRBV11-3, the J gene TRBJ1-2; 7 bases fit TRBD1. This CDR3 has 17 amino acids. CDR1 SGHNT and CDR2 YENEEA come from the germline V gene. The ends lost 2 bases at V and 4 bases at J; junction bases unmatched: 13. This CDR3 is CASSLTWGQRDPYGYTF. The CDR3 bases are TGTGCCAGCAGCTTAACATGGGGACAGAGAGACCCCTATGGCTACACCTTC.

The rearrangement joins TRBV5-1 to TRBJ2-5; 8 nucleotides match TRBD2. The trim removed 3 bases at V and 6 bases at J, leaving 7 bases unmatched. The CDR3 spans 14 residues. Per germline, CDR1 SGHRS and CDR2 YFSETQ. CDR3: CASSSGLVLKTQYF. DNA for the CDR3: TGCGCCAGCAGCTCGGGACTAGTCCTCAAGACCCAGTACTTC.

This clone was detected once. The V and J genes are TRBV27 and TRBJ2-3; 8 bases fit TRBD2. The trim removed 3 bases at V and 4 bases at J, leaving 3 bases unmatched. Germline V gives CDR1 MNHEY, CDR2 SMNVEV (reference sequence). The length of the CDR3 is 14 residues. DNA for the CDR3: TGTGCCAGCAGTTTCGGACTAGCTCCAGATACGCAGTATTTT. Translating it yields CASSFGLAPDTQYF.

The rearrangement links TRBV27 to TRBJ1-2, with D unresolved. V gave up 6 bases and J gave up 6 bases, with 20 bases separating them. Germline CDR1 is MNHEY and CDR2 is SMNVEV (reference sequence). This CDR3 has 15 residues. The CDR3 DNA sequence: TGTGCCAGCAGCTTCTCGATAGACAAATACAATGGCTACACCTTC. This sequence encodes CASSFSIDKYNGYTF.

V is TRBV7-9 and J is TRBJ2-3; a possible D gene is TRBD2 (5 bases). This CDR3 region has 15 residues. Trimming took 2 bases from V and 0 from J, leaving 9 bases between them. Germline values: CDR1 SEHNR, CDR2 FQNEAQ (reference sequence). In DNA form, the CDR3 reads TGTGCCAGCAGCTTAATGGCGGGTAGCACAGATACGCAGTATTTT. Its protein is CASSLMAGSTDTQYF.

The chain has TRBV28 and TRBJ2-3; TRBD2 aligns across 10 bases. Germline CDR1 is MDHEN and CDR2 is SYDVKM. The CDR3 is made up of 19 amino acids. V was clipped by 10 bases and J by 0 bases; unmatched bases: 19. The CDR3 spells CATYSLAGALLTSTDTQYF. The CDR3 nucleotides are TGTGCCACCTATTCCCTAGCGGGAGCCCTCCTAACTAGCACAGATACGCAGTATTTT.

The J gene is TRBJ2-3, the V gene TRBV11-2; possible D gene TRBD1, 5 bases. This CDR3 comprises 16 residues. The V end was cut by 5 bases, the J end by 4 bases, with 19 bases between. In germline, CDR1 is SGHAT, CDR2 FQNNGV. Written as DNA, the CDR3 is TGTGCCAGCAGCCCCTTTCCGACAGCCATCGCAGATACGCAGTATTTT. Amino acids: CASSPFPTAIADTQYF.

The chain has TRBV6-2 or TRBV6-3 and TRBJ2-7; 8 bases align to TRBD2. This CDR3 comprises 14 residues. The V segment lost 5 bases and the J segment 3 bases; nucleotides outside the gene matches: 6. Germline V gives CDR1 MNHEY, CDR2 SVGEGT. CDR3 in amino acids: CASSPAGAHYEQYV. In DNA form, the CDR3 reads TGTGCCAGCAGTCCAGCGGGAGCCCACTACGAGCAGTACGTC.

The rearrangement joins TRBV11-2 to TRBJ2-1; the match to TRBD2 covers 7 bases. This CDR3 has 15 amino acids. Germline CDR1 SGHAT, CDR2 FQNNGV. J lost 5 bases, V lost 6 bases, and 10 bases had no gene match. The CDR3 region has the DNA TGTGCCAGCAGGAGTCGGGGGGAGCCCAACAATGAGCAGTTCTTC. Residues: CASRSRGEPNNEQFF.

V is TRBV13 and J is TRBJ2-1, with 12 bases aligning to TRBD2. Germline CDR1 is PRHDT and CDR2 is FYEKMQ (reference sequence). The CDR3 runs to 17 residues. With 5 bases clipped from V and 4 bases from J, the junction kept 9 bases outside the gene matches. The CDR3 protein is CASSRGLTSGSYNEQFF. The CDR3 nucleotides read TGTGCCAGCAGCAGAGGGCTGACTAGCGGGAGTTACAATGAGCAGTTCTTC.

The chain employs TRBV7-8 and TRBJ2-5; 7 bases agree with TRBD2. Germline-derived CDR1 and CDR2 are SGHVS and FQNEAQ. The CDR3 has 17 residues. Losses at the gene ends were 2 bases for V and 4 bases for J; bases not matched to a gene: 13. CDR3 in amino acids: CASSLLASGRFGETQYF. The CDR3 DNA is TGTGCCAGCAGCTTATTAGCTTCCGGGAGGTTCGGAGAGACCCAGTACTTC. Variable domain in full (rest from reference TRBV7-8 and TRBJ2-5): GAGVSQSPRYKVAKRGQDVALRCDPISGHVSLFWYQQALGQGPEFLTYFQNEAQLDKSGLPSDRFFAERPEGSVSTLKIQRTQQEDSAVYLCASSLLASGRFGETQYFGPGTRLLVL.

The chain has TRBV6-2 or TRBV6-3 and TRBJ2-3, with 8 bases matching TRBD2. With 6 bases clipped from V and 1 base from J, the junction kept 9 bases outside the gene matches. The CDR3 has 16 residues. Germline CDR1 is MNHEY and CDR2 is SVGEGT. The CDR3 coding sequence is TGTGCCAGCAGCCAAACAGCGGGAGAAGGCACAGATACGCAGTATTTT. Protein: CASSQTAGEGTDTQYF.

This clone was counted once. This chain uses TRBV19 with TRBJ2-3, with a tentative D call TRBD2 (6 bases). The CDR3 length is 15 residues. Germline assignment: CDR1 LNHDA and CDR2 SQIVND (reference sequence). V dropped 3 bases and J dropped 0 bases, with 10 bases sitting between them. This CDR3 reads CASSIFGTSTDTQYF. CDR3 sequence (DNA): TGTGCCAGTAGTATTTTCGGGACTAGCACAGATACGCAGTATTTT.

The V and J genes are TRBV10-3 and TRBJ2-7; D uncertain. This CDR3 has 13 amino acids. Germline assignment: CDR1 ENHRY and CDR2 SYGVKD. Trimming removed 3 bases from V and 3 bases from J, with 9 bases in between. DNA of the CDR3: TGTGCCATCAGTGAAAACCCTAACTACGAGCAGTACGTC. As protein: CAISENPNYEQYV.

V usage is TRBV27 and J usage is TRBJ1-4; tentatively, D is TRBD1 (5 bases). CDR3 length equals 12 residues. The V end was cut by 5 bases, the J end by 8 bases, with 9 bases between. Germline V gene sequence: CDR1 MNHEY, CDR2 SMNVEV (reference sequence). Here the CDR3 reads CASSRAGEKLFF. CDR3 DNA: TGTGCCAGCAGTCGAGCAGGGGAAAAACTGTTTTTT.

This chain uses TRBV11-2 with TRBJ2-5, with 7 nucleotides matching TRBD1. Germline trimming cut 0 bases from V and 2 bases from J; bases unmatched to any gene: 3. CDR1 is SGHAT and CDR2 is FQNNGV in the germline V gene. The CDR3 length is 15 residues. The CDR3, as DNA: TGTGCCAGCAGCTTAGATGGGACAGAGCAAGAGACCCAGTACTTC. This gives the protein CASSLDGTEQETQYF.

This clone has a count of ten or more. This sequence joins TRBV7-9 and TRBJ1-5; D is possibly TRBD1 (5 bases). V was cut by 1 base and J by 6 bases, with 16 bases left in between. The CDR3 spans 16 residues. Per germline, CDR1 SEHNR and CDR2 FQNEAQ (reference sequence). For the CDR3, the DNA is TGTGCCAGCAGCTTAGTAAGCGGGACCTCCTCTCAGCCCCAGCATTTT. It translates to CASSLVSGTSSQPQHF.

The V call is TRBV3-1 (or the pseudogene TRBV3-2), the J call TRBJ2-1, with no clear D. CDR3 length: 12 residues. V lost 1 base, J lost 7 bases, and 5 bases lay in between. Germline V lookup: CDR1 LGHDT, CDR2 YNNKEL (reference sequence). CDR3 amino acids: CASSQVRNEQFF. The CDR3 nucleotides read TGTGCCAGCAGCCAAGTTAGAAATGAGCAGTTCTTC.

The chain joins TRBV28 to TRBJ1-5, with 7 nucleotides matching TRBD1. The CDR3 contains 14 residues. In germline, CDR1 is MDHEN, CDR2 SYDVKM. With V trimmed by 2 bases and J by 5 bases, 3 bases remained unmatched. The CDR3 here is CASSLGQVDQPQHF. The DNA of the CDR3 is TGTGCCAGCAGTTTAGGACAGGTTGATCAGCCCCAGCATTTT.

Only a few counts were recorded for this clone. This chain links TRBV27 with TRBJ2-7, with D possibly matching TRBD2 (6 bases). The V gene's germline CDR1 is MNHEY and CDR2 SMNVEV (reference sequence). This CDR3 is built from 15 residues. V was pared by 6 bases and J by 2 bases, with 17 bases between. The CDR3 loop is CASSPSAGGTYEQYF. The CDR3 bases are TGTGCCAGCAGCCCCTCCGCCGGCGGGACCTACGAGCAGTACTTC.

The V gene is TRBV5-1, the J gene TRBJ2-7; tentatively, D is TRBD2 (6 bases). The CDR3 is made up of 14 amino acids. Germline CDR1 reads SGHRS; CDR2 reads YFSETQ. Trimming pared 2 bases from V and 7 bases from J, leaving 16 bases between. Here the CDR3 DNA reads TGCGCCAGCAGCTTCGGAGGGGACGGGAGTGAGCAGTACTTC. This encodes CASSFGGDGSEQYF.

This chain uses TRBV11-3 with TRBJ2-1; a possible D gene is TRBD2 (6 bases). The CDR3 is 15 amino acids. V lost 1 base and J 5 bases, leaving 12 bases between the germline ends. Germline CDR1 is SGHNT and CDR2 is YENEEA. This CDR3 is CASSLVGGTNNEQFF. The CDR3 DNA follows: TGTGCCAGCAGCTTAGTTGGCGGGACGAACAATGAGCAGTTCTTC.

CDR3 sequence (DNA): TGCAGCGCTGGAACTAGCGGACCAGATACGCAGTATTTT. Translation gives CSAGTSGPDTQYF. This chain connects TRBV29-1 to TRBJ2-3; 8 nucleotides agree with TRBD2. V lost 7 bases to trimming and J lost 4 bases; unmatched junction nucleotides: 7. The germline V gene has CDR1 SQVTM and CDR2 ANQGSEA. There are 13 residues in the CDR3.